What follows is one TCR beta chain and its context. The data stem from a study of control samples from healthy donors and cancer patients. Method: immunoSEQ multiplex PCR; TCRdb's copy keeps in-frame clones and lacks some. The sample contains 120,000 or so clones, 89% of which appear only once. Germline V gene data show CDR1 as SGHTA and CDR2 as FQGNSA. Trimming at V came to 4 bases and at J to 6 bases, leaving 9 bases not matched to a gene. CDR3 size: 16 residues. Input material: blood. The receptor was isolated from a man in his fifties or sixties in good health. The chain has TRBV7-2 and TRBJ1-5, with TRBD1 identical over 10 bases. The chain's CDR3 is CASSSGTGAMAQPQHF. The DNA of the CDR3 is TGTGCCAGCAGCTCCGGGACAGGGGCGATGGCTCAGCCCCAGCATTTT.